This TCR beta chain was identified during a study of Graves' ophthalmopathy and Graves' hyperthyroidism. The study's findings and limits: For predicting ophthalmopathy progression, the model had 60% to 71% sensitivity and 72.22% specificity. Among thyroid clonotypes expanded above 0.001 frequency, most also appeared in blood.

CDR1 and CDR2 from the germline V gene are DFQATT and SNEGSKA (reference sequence). CDR3 length: 14 amino acids. Trimming shortened V by 0 bases and J by 12 bases, and 20 bases separated the two germline ends. Certain patients were not enrolled. These were patients with other autoimmune diseases, uncontrolled infections, pregnancy or lactation. Diagnosis relied on clinical symptoms, serum thyroxine, TRAb, thyroid ultrasound and orbital computed tomography. On this clonotype: What it binds is not known.

RNA transcripts were the template, and TCR beta CDR3 regions were amplified from them. The authors performed first-round RT-PCR with HTBI primers and then a second-round multiplex PCR. MiXCR, applied by TCRdb to the multiplex PCR reads, yields one record per CDR3 protein. In the table there are about 500,000 distinct CDR3 sequences, under 40% of which are singletons. Sequenced sample: peripheral blood or thyroid tissue (not recorded which). The clonotype comes from an adult man with Graves' hyperthyroidism. V gene TRBV20-1 combines with J gene TRBJ1-1; D gene ambiguous. CDR3 sequence (DNA): TGCAGTGCTAGAGATCCGACGGGAGCAGAGGATACTTTCTTT. This encodes CSARDPTGAEDTFF.